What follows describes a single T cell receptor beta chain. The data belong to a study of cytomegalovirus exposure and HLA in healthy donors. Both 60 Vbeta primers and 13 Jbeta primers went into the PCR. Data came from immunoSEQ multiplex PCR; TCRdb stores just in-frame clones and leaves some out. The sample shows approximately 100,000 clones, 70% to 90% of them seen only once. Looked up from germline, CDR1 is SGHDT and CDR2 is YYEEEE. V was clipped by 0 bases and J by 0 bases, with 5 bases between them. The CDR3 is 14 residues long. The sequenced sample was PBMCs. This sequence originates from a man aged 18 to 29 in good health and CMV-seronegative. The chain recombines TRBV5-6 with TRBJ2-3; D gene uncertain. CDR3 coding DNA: TGTGCCAGCAGCTTGGCCGGGAGCACAGATACGCAGTATTTT. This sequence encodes CASSLAGSTDTQYF.